Described below is a single TCR beta chain sequence and its context. These data come from a study of blood T cell repertoires in COVID-19. Data came from immunoSEQ multiplex PCR; TCRdb stores just in-frame clones and leaves some out. The data show 200,000 to 300,000 clones, with nearly 85% seen just once and around 5.2% held by the top ten. CDR1 and CDR2 from the germline V gene are SGHVS and FQNEAQ. CDR3 size: 14 residues. V gave up 3 bases and J gave up 3 bases; unmatched junction bases: 4. The sample was peripheral blood. The source is a human donor in a cohort sampled during active COVID-19. This chain connects TRBV7-8 to TRBJ1-2; 7 bases are shared with TRBD1. This CDR3 reads CASSFLQGDYGYTF. The CDR3 DNA is TGTGCCAGCAGCTTCCTGCAGGGGGACTATGGCTACACCTTC. The variable domain in full, with the rest retrieved from reference TRBV7-8 and TRBJ1-2, is GAGVSQSPRYKVAKRGQDVALRCDPISGHVSLFWYQQALGQGPEFLTYFQNEAQLDKSGLPSDRFFAERPEGSVSTLKIQRTQQEDSAVYLCASSFLQGDYGYTFGSGTRLTVV.